This TCR beta chain derives from a study of patients and donors after allogeneic stem cell transplantation (TCRdb year 2020). Trimming takes 3 bases off V and 5 bases off J; junction bases not matched to a gene: 11. Via the germline V gene (reference sequence), CDR1 is MNHEY and CDR2 SMNVEV. The CDR3 has 17 amino acids, counting the end cysteine and phenylalanine. Solely the CDR3 DNA is kept, with 51 bases framed from the first base. To prepare the library, RT-PCR was applied. Sequencing instrument: NextSeq 550. TCRdb ran its own pipeline on the public reads, namely fastp trimming at Q25 and MiXCR clone calling, and kept in-frame beta chains. Entries that share a CDR3 protein sequence are merged under the most common genes and DNA. For this sample the table gives tens of thousands of distinct CDR3 sequences, of which 13% were detected only once. The top ten clones comprise approximately 33% of the sample.

A word on this clonotype: The clone's antigen remains unknown. No base quality information exists; no much larger clone differs at one position.

The receptor's source is a human donor who was either an allogeneic HSCT recipient or a stem cell or donor lymphocyte infusion donor (not recorded which). It is not recorded whose cells these are; they may come from a transplant donor. The V and J segments used are TRBV27 and TRBJ2-7, and 12 bases in between align with TRBD2. The sample comprised blood, either unsorted or a sorted T cell fraction (not recorded which). The CDR3 is CASSFSSGRAVLDEQYF. The DNA sequence reads TGTGCCAGCAGTTTCTCTAGCGGGAGGGCCGTATTGGACGAGCAGTACTTC.